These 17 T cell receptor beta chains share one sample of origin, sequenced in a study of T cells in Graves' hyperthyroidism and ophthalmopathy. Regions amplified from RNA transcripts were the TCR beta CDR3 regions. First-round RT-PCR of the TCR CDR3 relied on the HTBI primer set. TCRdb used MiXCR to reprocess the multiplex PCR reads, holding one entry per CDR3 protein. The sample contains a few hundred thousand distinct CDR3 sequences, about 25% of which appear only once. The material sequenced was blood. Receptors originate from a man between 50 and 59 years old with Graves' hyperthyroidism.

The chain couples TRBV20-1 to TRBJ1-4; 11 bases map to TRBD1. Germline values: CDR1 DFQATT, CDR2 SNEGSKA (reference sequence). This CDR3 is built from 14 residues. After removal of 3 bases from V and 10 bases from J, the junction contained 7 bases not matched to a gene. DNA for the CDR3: TGCAGTGCTAGGCTGGGACAGGGGGATGGAAAACTGTTTTTT. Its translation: CSARLGQGDGKLFF.

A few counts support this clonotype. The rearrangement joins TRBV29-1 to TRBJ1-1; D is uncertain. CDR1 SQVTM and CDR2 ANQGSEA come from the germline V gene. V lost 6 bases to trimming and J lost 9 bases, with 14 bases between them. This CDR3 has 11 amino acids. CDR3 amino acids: CSVDNGIKAFF. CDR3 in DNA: TGCAGCGTCGACAACGGGATCAAAGCTTTCTTT.

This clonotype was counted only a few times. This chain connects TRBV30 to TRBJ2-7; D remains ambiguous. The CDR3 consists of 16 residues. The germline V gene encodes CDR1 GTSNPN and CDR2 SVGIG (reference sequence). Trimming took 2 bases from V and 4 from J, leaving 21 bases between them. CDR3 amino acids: CAWSPIRTTPRYEQYF. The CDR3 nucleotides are TGTGCCTGGAGTCCCATCCGGACCACTCCACGTTACGAGCAGTACTTC. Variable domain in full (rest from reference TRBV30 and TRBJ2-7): SQTIHQWPATLVQPVGSPLSLECTVEGTSNPNLYWYRQAAGRGLQLLFYSVGIGQISSEVPQNLSASRPQDRQFILSSKKLLLSDSGFYLCAWSPIRTTPRYEQYFGPGTRLTVT.

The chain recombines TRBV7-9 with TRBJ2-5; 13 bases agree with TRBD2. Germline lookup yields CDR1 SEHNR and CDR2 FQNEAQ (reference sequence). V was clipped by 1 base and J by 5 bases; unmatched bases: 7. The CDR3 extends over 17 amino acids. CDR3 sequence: CASSLGTSGSVEETQYF. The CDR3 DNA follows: TGTGCCAGCAGCTTAGGGACTAGCGGGAGTGTGGAGGAGACCCAGTACTTC. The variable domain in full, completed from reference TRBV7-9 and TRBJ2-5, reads DTGVSQNPRHKITKRGQNVTFRCDPISEHNRLYWYRQTLGQGPEFLTYFQNEAQLEKSRLLSDRFSAERPKGSFSTLEIQRTEQGDSAMYLCASSLGTSGSVEETQYFGPGTRLLVL.

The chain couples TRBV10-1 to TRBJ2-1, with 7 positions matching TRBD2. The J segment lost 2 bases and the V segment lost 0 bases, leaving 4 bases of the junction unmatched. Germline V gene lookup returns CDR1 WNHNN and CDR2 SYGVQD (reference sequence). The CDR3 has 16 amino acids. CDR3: CASSESPSGTYNEQFF. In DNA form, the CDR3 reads TGCGCCAGCAGTGAGTCGCCTAGCGGAACCTACAATGAGCAGTTCTTC.

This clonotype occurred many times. CDR3 sequence: CASSPQGSGYGYTF. The CDR3 DNA is TGTGCCAGCAGTCCACAGGGGTCGGGCTATGGCTACACCTTC. This chain joins TRBV12-3 or TRBV12-4 and TRBJ1-2; TRBD1 matches 7 bases. The CDR3 extends over 14 amino acids. Trimming at V came to 5 bases and at J to 4 bases, leaving 7 bases not matched to a gene.

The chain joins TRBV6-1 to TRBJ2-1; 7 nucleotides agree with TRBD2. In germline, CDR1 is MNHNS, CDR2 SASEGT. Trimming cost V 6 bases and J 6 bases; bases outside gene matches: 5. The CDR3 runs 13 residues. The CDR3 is CASRAGVGNEQFF. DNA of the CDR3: TGTGCCAGCAGGGCGGGAGTGGGCAATGAGCAGTTCTTC.

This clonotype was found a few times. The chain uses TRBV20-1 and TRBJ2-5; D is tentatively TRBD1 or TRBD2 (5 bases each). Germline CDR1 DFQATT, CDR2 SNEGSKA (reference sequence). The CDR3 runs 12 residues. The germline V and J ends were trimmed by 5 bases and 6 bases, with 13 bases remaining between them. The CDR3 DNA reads TGCAGTGCTGCACCCGAGGGACAGACCCAGTACTTC. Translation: CSAAPEGQTQYF.

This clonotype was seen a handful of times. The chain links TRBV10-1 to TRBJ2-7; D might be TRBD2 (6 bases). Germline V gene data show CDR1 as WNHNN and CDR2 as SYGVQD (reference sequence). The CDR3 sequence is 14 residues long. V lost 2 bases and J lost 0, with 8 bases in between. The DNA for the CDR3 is TGCGCCAGCAGTGAGGGCGGGATCTCCTACGAGCAGTACTTC. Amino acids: CASSEGGISYEQYF.

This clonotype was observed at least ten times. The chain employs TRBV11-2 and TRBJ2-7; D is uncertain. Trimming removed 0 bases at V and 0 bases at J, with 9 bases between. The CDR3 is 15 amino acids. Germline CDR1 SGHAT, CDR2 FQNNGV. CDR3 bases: TGTGCCAGCAGCTTAGACAGTGGTAGCTCCTACGAGCAGTACTTC. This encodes CASSLDSGSSYEQYF.

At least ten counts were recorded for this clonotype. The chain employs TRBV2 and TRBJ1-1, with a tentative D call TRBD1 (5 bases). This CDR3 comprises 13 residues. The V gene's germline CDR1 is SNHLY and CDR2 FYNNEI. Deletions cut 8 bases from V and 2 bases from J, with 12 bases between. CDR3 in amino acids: CASASDSNTEAFF. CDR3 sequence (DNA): TGTGCCAGCGCATCCGACAGTAACACTGAAGCTTTCTTT.

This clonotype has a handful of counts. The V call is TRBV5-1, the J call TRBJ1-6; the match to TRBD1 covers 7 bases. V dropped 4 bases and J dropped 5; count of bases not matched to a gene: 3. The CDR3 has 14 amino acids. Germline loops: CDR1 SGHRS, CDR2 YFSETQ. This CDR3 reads CASSGGQNNSPLHF. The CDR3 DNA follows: TGCGCCAGCAGCGGGGGACAGAATAATTCACCCCTCCACTTT.

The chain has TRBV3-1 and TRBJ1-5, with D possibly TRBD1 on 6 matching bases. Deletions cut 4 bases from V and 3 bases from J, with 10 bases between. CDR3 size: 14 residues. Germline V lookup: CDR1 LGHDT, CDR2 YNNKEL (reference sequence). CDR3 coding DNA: TGTGCCAGCAGCCCAGGGACATTCAATCAGCCCCAGCATTTT. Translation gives CASSPGTFNQPQHF.

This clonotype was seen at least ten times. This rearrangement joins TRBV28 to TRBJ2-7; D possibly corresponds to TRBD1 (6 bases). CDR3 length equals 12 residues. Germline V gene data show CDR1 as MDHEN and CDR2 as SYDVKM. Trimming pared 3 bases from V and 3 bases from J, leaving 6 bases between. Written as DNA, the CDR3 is TGTGCCAGCAGTTTCAGGGGCTACGAGCAGTACTTC. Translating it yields CASSFRGYEQYF.

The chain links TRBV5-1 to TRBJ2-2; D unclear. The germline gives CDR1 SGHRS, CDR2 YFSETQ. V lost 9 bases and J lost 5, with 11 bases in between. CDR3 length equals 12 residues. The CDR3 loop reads CATAHGTGELFF. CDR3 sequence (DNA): TGCGCCACCGCCCATGGGACCGGGGAGCTGTTTTTT.

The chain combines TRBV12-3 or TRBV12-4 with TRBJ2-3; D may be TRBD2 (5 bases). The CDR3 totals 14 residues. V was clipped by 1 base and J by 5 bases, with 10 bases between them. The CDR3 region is CASSLGGSQDTQYF. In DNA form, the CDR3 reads TGTGCCAGCAGTTTAGGAGGGAGCCAAGATACGCAGTATTTT.

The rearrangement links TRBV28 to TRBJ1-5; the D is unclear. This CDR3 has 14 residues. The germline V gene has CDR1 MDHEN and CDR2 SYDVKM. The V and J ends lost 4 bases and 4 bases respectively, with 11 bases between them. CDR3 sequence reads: CASSSVGTNQPQHF. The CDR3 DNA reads TGTGCCAGCAGTTCCGTCGGAACTAATCAGCCCCAGCATTTT.